Presented here are 15 T cell receptor beta chains from one specimen sequenced in a study of Ad26.COV2.S vaccination and SARS-CoV-2 variants. Treatment defined: roughly 19 received Ad26.COV2.S at low or high dose, single or two shots; about 5 received placebo; per-sample allocation not given. It was on day 63 after the first vaccine or placebo injection that samples were taken. The assay was immunoSEQ multiplex PCR, and TCRdb's table has in-frame clones only and misses some. There are about 460,000 clones in the sample; 89% occur only once, and more than 1.5% lies in the top ten. The sample consisted of peripheral blood, taken in a trial of Ad26.COV2.S vaccine versus placebo. These receptor sequences come from a person aged 18 to 59 who received the Ad26.COV2.S COVID-19 vaccine or a placebo.

This clone was recorded once. V gene TRBV30 combines with J gene TRBJ2-3; a possible D gene is TRBD2 (6 bases). The CDR3 runs to 15 residues. The V gene lost 4 bases and the J gene lost 1 base, with 15 bases spanning the gap. The germline gives CDR1 GTSNPN, CDR2 SVGIG (reference sequence). This CDR3 is CAWTVGGWGTDTQYF. CDR3 DNA sequence: TGTGCCTGGACCGTCGGGGGTTGGGGCACAGATACGCAGTATTTT.

V and J are TRBV30 and TRBJ2-3; TRBD2 is a possible D gene (6 bases). The V gene's germline CDR1 is GTSNPN and CDR2 SVGIG (reference sequence). Trimming cost V 0 bases and J 0 bases, with 16 bases left between them. CDR3 length: 17 amino acids. CDR3 sequence: CAWSVGAAGFSTDTQYF. The CDR3 coding sequence is TGTGCCTGGAGTGTGGGTGCTGCGGGGTTTAGCACAGATACGCAGTATTTT. Together with reference TRBV30 and TRBJ2-3, the CDR3 gives the full variable domain: SQTIHQWPATLVQPVGSPLSLECTVEGTSNPNLYWYRQAAGRGLQLLFYSVGIGQISSEVPQNLSASRPQDRQFILSSKKLLLSDSGFYLCAWSVGAAGFSTDTQYFGPGTRLTVL.

V usage is TRBV18 and J usage is TRBJ1-2; TRBD1 matches 9 bases. The germline gives CDR1 KGHSH, CDR2 LQKENI. Germline trimming cut 3 bases from V and 5 bases from J; bases unmatched to any gene: 7. The CDR3 covers 15 residues. The CDR3 DNA reads as TGTGCCAGCTCACCGGTTTTGGACAGGGGATATGGCTACACCTTC. The encoded protein is CASSPVLDRGYGYTF.

Notes on this clone: Within the sample, other DNA sequences also encode this same CDR3. The chain joins TRBV6-5 to TRBJ1-5; 7 positions agree with TRBD1. The CDR3 covers 15 residues. CDR1 is MNHEY and CDR2 is SVGAGI in the germline V gene. V was clipped by 6 bases and J by 0 bases; unmatched bases: 5. CDR3 in amino acids: CASSLTGYSNQPQHF. CDR3 bases: TGTGCCAGCAGCCTGACAGGGTATAGCAATCAGCCCCAGCATTTT.

The rearrangement joins TRBV10-3 to TRBJ2-5; 7 bases are a match to TRBD2. With 0 bases clipped from V and 3 bases from J, the junction kept 7 bases outside the gene matches. The CDR3 is 16 amino acids. The germline gives CDR1 ENHRY, CDR2 SYGVKD. The CDR3 reads CAISESISSGKETQYF. For the CDR3, the DNA is TGTGCCATCAGTGAGTCGATTTCTAGCGGTAAAGAGACCCAGTACTTC.

The chain combines TRBV4-3 with TRBJ1-2; 10 nucleotides agree with TRBD1. V shed 4 bases, J shed 8 bases, and the junction held 7 bases outside the gene matches. Germline values: CDR1 LGHNA, CDR2 YSLEER. The CDR3 runs 14 residues. CDR3 sequence reads: CASSPGDRGQGYTF. In nucleotides, the CDR3 is TGCGCCAGCAGCCCCGGAGACAGGGGGCAAGGCTACACCTTC.

CDR3 sequence (DNA): TGTGCCACCAGTGCCCCGGGACTAGCCTCGATCAATGAGCAGTTCTTC. Translation gives CATSAPGLASINEQFF. The gene calls are TRBV24-1 and TRBJ2-1, with 9 bases matching TRBD2. Germline trimming cut 5 bases from V and 6 bases from J; bases unmatched to any gene: 10. The CDR3 has 16 residues. Germline CDR1 is KGHDR and CDR2 is SFDVKD.

The chain links TRBV7-9 to TRBJ1-1, with D hard to call. The V end was cut by 3 bases, the J end by 2 bases, with 7 bases between. Germline CDR1 SEHNR, CDR2 FQNEAQ (reference sequence). This CDR3 has 13 residues. The CDR3 bases are TGTGCCAGCAGCTTGCGGGGAAACACTGAAGCTTTCTTT. This gives the protein CASSLRGNTEAFF. Full variable domain (remainder filled in from reference TRBV7-9 and TRBJ1-1): DTGVSQNPRHKITKRGQNVTFRCDPISEHNRLYWYRQTLGQGPEFLTYFQNEAQLEKSRLLSDRFSAERPKGSFSTLEIQRTEQGDSAMYLCASSLRGNTEAFFGQGTRLTVV.

The chain's CDR3 is CASNTGGQGNEKLFF. DNA for the CDR3: TGTGCCAGTAATACAGGGGGCCAAGGAAATGAAAAACTGTTTTTT. This chain connects TRBV2 to TRBJ1-4; 9 bases fit TRBD1. The CDR3 has 15 residues. Unmatched junction bases numbered 10, after V lost 9 bases and J lost 5 bases. From germline, CDR1 is SNHLY and CDR2 FYNNEI.

This clone appeared a single time. The V gene is TRBV6-5, the J gene TRBJ1-1; D might be TRBD1 (5 bases). Trimming cost V 0 bases and J 0 bases, with 8 bases left between them. Germline V gene data show CDR1 as MNHEY and CDR2 as SVGAGI. This CDR3 region has 15 residues. CDR3 region: CASSYSAGLNTEAFF. The CDR3 nucleotides read TGTGCCAGCAGTTACTCGGCGGGACTGAACACTGAAGCTTTCTTT.

V gene TRBV2 combines with J gene TRBJ2-7; D call uncertain. Per germline, CDR1 SNHLY and CDR2 FYNNEI. This CDR3 is 11 amino acids long. V was cut by 6 bases and J by 12 bases, with 15 bases left in between. In DNA form, the CDR3 reads TGTGCCAGCAGGGTTAAGGACCCATCGTACTTC. Translating it yields CASRVKDPSYF.

V usage is TRBV28 and J usage is TRBJ2-1, with 7 bases matching TRBD2. Trimming cost V 8 bases and J 0 bases; bases outside gene matches: 7. The CDR3 is 15 amino acids. Germline V gene data show CDR1 as MDHEN and CDR2 as SYDVKM. The CDR3 spells CASQLATSSYNEQFF. In DNA, the CDR3 is TGTGCCAGCCAACTAGCGACCAGCTCCTACAATGAGCAGTTCTTC.

This chain joins TRBV25-1 and TRBJ1-1, with no clear D. Germline CDR1 is MGHDK and CDR2 is SYGVNS. V was shortened by 6 bases and J by 1 base, with 9 bases between the two germline ends. The CDR3 consists of 13 residues. In DNA form, the CDR3 reads TGTGCCAGCAGGTTGGCGGGGAACACTGAAGCTTTCTTT. It specifies CASRLAGNTEAFF.

V gene TRBV6-6 combines with J gene TRBJ2-7; D is unresolved. From germline, CDR1 is MNHNY and CDR2 SVGAGI (reference sequence). This CDR3 contains 14 residues. V dropped 0 bases and J dropped 3 bases, with 9 bases sitting between them. The chain's CDR3 is CASSYSGGNYEQYF. The CDR3 nucleotides are TGTGCCAGCAGTTACTCTGGCGGAAACTACGAGCAGTACTTC.

This clone was observed once. The J gene is TRBJ2-4, the V gene TRBV18, with 8 bases aligning to TRBD2. CDR1 KGHSH and CDR2 LQKENI come from the germline V gene. There are 17 residues in the CDR3. J lost 0 bases, V lost 3 bases, and 7 bases had no gene match. The CDR3 reads CASSPLNLAGAKNIQYF. Written as DNA, the CDR3 is TGTGCCAGCTCACCCCTCAACCTAGCGGGAGCCAAAAACATTCAGTACTTC.